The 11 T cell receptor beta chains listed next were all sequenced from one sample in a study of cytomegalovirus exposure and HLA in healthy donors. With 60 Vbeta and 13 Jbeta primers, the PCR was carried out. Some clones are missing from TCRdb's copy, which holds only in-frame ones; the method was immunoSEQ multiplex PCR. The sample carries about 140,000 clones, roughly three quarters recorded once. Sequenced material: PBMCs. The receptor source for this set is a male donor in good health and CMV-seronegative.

The CDR3 region is CASSLAEATEAFF. CDR3 in DNA: TGTGCCAGCAGCTTAGCAGAAGCCACTGAAGCTTTCTTT. The chain is built from TRBV7-2 and TRBJ1-1; D not resolved. The CDR3 covers 13 residues. Trimming left V 0 bases short and J 4 bases short, with 6 bases between. Germline lookup yields CDR1 SGHTA and CDR2 FQGNSA.

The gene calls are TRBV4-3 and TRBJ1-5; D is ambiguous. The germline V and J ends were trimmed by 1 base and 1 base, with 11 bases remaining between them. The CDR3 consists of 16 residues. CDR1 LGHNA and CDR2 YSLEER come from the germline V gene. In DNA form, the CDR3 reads TGCGCCAGCAGCCAAGGGGTTCCGGGGAGCAATCAGCCCCAGCATTTT. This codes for CASSQGVPGSNQPQHF.

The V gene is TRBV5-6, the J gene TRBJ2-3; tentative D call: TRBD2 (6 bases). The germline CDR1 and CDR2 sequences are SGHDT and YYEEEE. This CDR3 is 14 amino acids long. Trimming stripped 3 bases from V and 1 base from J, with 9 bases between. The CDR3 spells CASSSKRGTDTQYF. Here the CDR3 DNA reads TGTGCCAGCAGCTCGAAGCGGGGCACAGATACGCAGTATTTT. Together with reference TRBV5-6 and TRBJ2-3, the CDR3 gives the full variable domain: DAGVTQSPTHLIKTRGQQVTLRCSPKSGHDTVSWYQQALGQGPQFIFQYYEEEERQRGNFPDRFSGHQFPNYSSELNVNALLLGDSALYLCASSSKRGTDTQYFGPGTRLTVL.

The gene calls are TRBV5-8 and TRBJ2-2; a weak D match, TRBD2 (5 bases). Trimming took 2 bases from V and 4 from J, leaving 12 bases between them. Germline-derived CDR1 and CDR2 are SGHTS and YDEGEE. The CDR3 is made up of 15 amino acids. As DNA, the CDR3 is TGTGCCAGCAGCTTAGAGGGCAGTACCACCGGGGAGCTGTTTTTT. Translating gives CASSLEGSTTGELFF.

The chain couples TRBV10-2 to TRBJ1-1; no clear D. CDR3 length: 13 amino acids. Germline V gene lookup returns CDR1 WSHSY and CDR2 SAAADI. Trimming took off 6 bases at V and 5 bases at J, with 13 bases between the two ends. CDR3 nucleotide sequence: TGCGCCAGCAGATTAGGCAGCGGAACTGAAGCTTTCTTT. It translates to CASRLGSGTEAFF.

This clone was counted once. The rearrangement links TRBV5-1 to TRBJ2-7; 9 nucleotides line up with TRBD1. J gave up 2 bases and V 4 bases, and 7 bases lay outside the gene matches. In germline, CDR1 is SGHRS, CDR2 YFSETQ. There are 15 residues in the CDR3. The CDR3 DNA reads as TGCGCCAGCAGCCTAATGACAGGGGGTGCCTACGAGCAGTACTTC. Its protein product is CASSLMTGGAYEQYF.

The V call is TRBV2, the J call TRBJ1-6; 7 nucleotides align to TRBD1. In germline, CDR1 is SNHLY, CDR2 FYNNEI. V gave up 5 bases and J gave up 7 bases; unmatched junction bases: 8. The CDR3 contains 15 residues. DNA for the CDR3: TGTGCCAGCAGTACCGACAGGGTACGAAATTCACCCCTCCACTTT. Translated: CASSTDRVRNSPLHF.

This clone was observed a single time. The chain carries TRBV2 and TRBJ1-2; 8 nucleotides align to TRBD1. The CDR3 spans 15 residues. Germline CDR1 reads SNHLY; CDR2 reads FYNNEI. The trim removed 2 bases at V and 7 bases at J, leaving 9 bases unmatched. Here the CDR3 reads CASSEQGALSSGYTF. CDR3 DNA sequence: TGTGCCAGCAGTGAACAGGGGGCGTTGTCCTCTGGCTACACCTTC.

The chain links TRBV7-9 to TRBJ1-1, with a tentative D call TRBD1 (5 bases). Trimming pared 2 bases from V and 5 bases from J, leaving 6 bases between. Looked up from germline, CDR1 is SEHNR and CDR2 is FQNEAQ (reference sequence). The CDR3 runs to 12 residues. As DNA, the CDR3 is TGTGCCAGCAGCTTAAAGGGGACTGAAGCTTTCTTT. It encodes CASSLKGTEAFF.

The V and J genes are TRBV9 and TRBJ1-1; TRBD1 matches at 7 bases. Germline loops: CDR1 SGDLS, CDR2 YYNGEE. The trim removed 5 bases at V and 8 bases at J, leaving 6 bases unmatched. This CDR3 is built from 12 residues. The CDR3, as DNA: TGTGCCAGCAGTGGGGACAGAGCCGAAGCTTTCTTT. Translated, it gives CASSGDRAEAFF.

CDR3 DNA sequence: TGTGCCAGCAGTGAGGCGGCAGGGAGGCACACTGAAGCTTTCTTT. Its protein product is CASSEAAGRHTEAFF. The gene calls are TRBV2 and TRBJ1-1; possible D gene TRBD1, 5 bases. The V gene's germline CDR1 is SNHLY and CDR2 FYNNEI. The germline V and J ends were trimmed by 3 bases and 3 bases, with 14 bases remaining between them. This CDR3 region has 15 residues.